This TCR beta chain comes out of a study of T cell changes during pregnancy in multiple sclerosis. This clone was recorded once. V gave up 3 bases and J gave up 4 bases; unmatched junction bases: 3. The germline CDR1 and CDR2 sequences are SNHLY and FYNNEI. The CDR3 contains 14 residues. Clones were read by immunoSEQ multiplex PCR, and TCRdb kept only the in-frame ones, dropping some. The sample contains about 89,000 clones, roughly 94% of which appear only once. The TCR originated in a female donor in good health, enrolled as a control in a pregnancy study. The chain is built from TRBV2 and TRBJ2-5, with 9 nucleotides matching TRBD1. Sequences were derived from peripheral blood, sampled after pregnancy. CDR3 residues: CASSDLTGGETQYF. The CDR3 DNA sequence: TGTGCCAGCAGTGATTTGACAGGGGGAGAGACCCAGTACTTC. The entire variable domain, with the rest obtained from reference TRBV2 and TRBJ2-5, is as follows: EPEVTQTPSHQVTQMGQEVILRCVPISNHLYFYWYRQILGQKVEFLVSFYNNEISEKSEIFDDQFSVERPDGSNFTLKIRSTKLEDSAMYFCASSDLTGGETQYFGPGTRLLVL.